The 15 T cell receptor beta chains reported below all come from one sample, sequenced in a study of a mutant IDH1 vaccine in newly diagnosed glioma. Profiled with immunoSEQ multiplex PCR; TCRdb holds only in-frame clones, not every one. This sample yields tens of thousands of clones, of which 83% are seen a single time; approximately 4.8% belongs to the top ten. The time point here: week 35, safety follow-up. With topical imiquimod, each dose of the vaccine consisted of 300 ug of mutant IDH1 20-mer peptide. Antigens for these TCRs are unknown. Sequencing was performed on PBMCs, taken from a glioma patient whose treatment included an IDH1 peptide vaccine. Every receptor here comes from a woman aged 50 to 60 with glioma.

This clone was detected a few times. The chain has TRBV5-6 and TRBJ1-2, with D perhaps TRBD1 (5 bases). V dropped 4 bases and J dropped 6 bases, with 16 bases sitting between them. Germline CDR1 is SGHDT and CDR2 is YYEEEE. The CDR3 has 14 residues. The CDR3, as DNA: TGTGCCAGCAGCCCGTTGTTAGCGGGGGATGGCTACACCTTC. Translation: CASSPLLAGDGYTF.

A note on this clone: One end of the junction fails to match germline, which may point to a read error. This sequence joins TRBV6-1 and TRBJ1-5; TRBD1 agrees at 7 bases. This CDR3 contains 13 residues. CDR1 MNHNS and CDR2 SASEGT come from the germline V gene. CDR3 sequence (DNA): TGTGCCACCGGCGAAGGGGGCAACCAGCCCCAGCATTTT. It encodes CATGEGGNQPQHF.

The CDR3 DNA reads TGTGCCAGTAGTATTACCAGGGAAGAGACCCAGTACTTC. Protein: CASSITREETQYF. This chain connects TRBV19 to TRBJ2-5; D might be TRBD1 (5 bases). V dropped 3 bases and J dropped 3 bases, with 8 bases sitting between them. Germline CDR1 reads LNHDA; CDR2 reads SQIVND (reference sequence). The CDR3 is 13 residues long.

The chain combines TRBV5-1 with TRBJ2-3, with D possibly being TRBD1 (6 bases). The CDR3 consists of 13 residues. Trimming removed 3 bases at V and 4 bases at J, with 9 bases between. Germline-derived CDR1 and CDR2 are SGHRS and YFSETQ. The CDR3 DNA sequence: TGCGCCAGCAGCTATGCAGGGGCAGATACGCAGTATTTT. This gives the protein CASSYAGADTQYF.

V gene TRBV6-1 combines with J gene TRBJ1-1; perhaps TRBD1 as D (5 bases). The CDR3 consists of 16 residues. The germline V gene has CDR1 MNHNS and CDR2 SASEGT. V lost 1 base and J lost 4, with 16 bases in between. The CDR3 bases are TGTGCCAGCAGTGAAGTGAGGGGAAAATATGGCACTGAAGCTTTCTTT. Amino acids: CASSEVRGKYGTEAFF.

The rearrangement links TRBV25-1 to TRBJ2-6; 8 bases line up with TRBD1. This CDR3 is 16 amino acids long. Germline-derived CDR1 and CDR2 are MGHDK and SYGVNS. With V trimmed by 8 bases and J by 2 bases, 8 bases remained unmatched. For the CDR3, the DNA is TGTGCCAGCTTTTCCGGGACAGGAACTGGGGCCAACGTCCTGACTTTC. This translates into CASFSGTGTGANVLTF.

The chain joins TRBV5-5 to TRBJ1-2; 7 bases map to TRBD1. Trimming removed 0 bases from V and 6 bases from J; junction bases left unmatched: 5. The CDR3 length is 14 residues. Germline loops: CDR1 SGHKS, CDR2 YYEKEE (reference sequence). Written as DNA, the CDR3 is TGTGCCAGCAGCTTGGCGACAGGGTACGATGGCTACACCTTC. Its translation is CASSLATGYDGYTF.

This clone appeared a few times. This chain connects TRBV27 to TRBJ2-3; D gene ambiguous. Trimming shortened V by 2 bases and J by 2 bases, and 11 bases separated the two germline ends. CDR3 size: 15 residues. In germline, CDR1 is MNHEY, CDR2 SMNVEV (reference sequence). This CDR3 is CASSLNGHPTDTQYF. CDR3 bases: TGTGCCAGCAGTTTAAATGGTCACCCCACAGATACGCAGTATTTT.

This chain uses TRBV25-1 with TRBJ1-5; possible D gene TRBD1, 5 bases. This CDR3 is 15 amino acids long. The germline V gene has CDR1 MGHDK and CDR2 SYGVNS. V gave up 3 bases and J gave up 2 bases, with 11 bases separating them. The CDR3 region is CASSEWGDGNQPQHF. The CDR3 DNA follows: TGTGCCAGCAGTGAGTGGGGGGATGGCAATCAGCCCCAGCATTTT.

The chain carries TRBV27 and TRBJ2-7, with D possibly being TRBD2 (5 bases). V gave up 4 bases and J gave up 0 bases, with 10 bases separating them. The CDR3 has 14 amino acids. CDR1 MNHEY and CDR2 SMNVEV come from the germline V gene (reference sequence). CDR3 residues: CASSSSGDSYEQYF. In DNA, the CDR3 is TGTGCCAGCAGTTCGTCCGGGGACTCCTACGAGCAGTACTTC.

The chain carries TRBV28 and TRBJ2-7, with TRBD1 as a possible D gene (6 bases). Germline loops: CDR1 MDHEN, CDR2 SYDVKM. The CDR3 is made up of 14 amino acids. The ends were cut back, 1 base at V and 4 bases at J, with 11 bases in the middle. The CDR3 DNA reads as TGTGCCAGCAGTTTATACAGGGCTCGTTACGAGCAGTACTTC. It specifies CASSLYRARYEQYF.

The V gene is TRBV28, the J gene TRBJ2-2, with D tentatively TRBD1 or TRBD2 (5 bases each). CDR3 size: 15 residues. The germline V gene has CDR1 MDHEN and CDR2 SYDVKM. Trimming removed 8 bases at V and 4 bases at J, with 17 bases between. CDR3 region: CASLGAVGVTGELFF. The CDR3 DNA follows: TGTGCCAGCTTAGGGGCCGTGGGGGTCACCGGGGAGCTGTTTTTT.

V is TRBV7-9 and J is TRBJ1-1; D might be TRBD1 (5 bases). CDR1 SEHNR and CDR2 FQNEAQ come from the germline V gene (reference sequence). The CDR3 is 17 residues long. Between the trimmed V and J ends, which lost 2 bases and 0 bases, there was a span of 16 bases. The CDR3 coding sequence is TGTGCCAGCAGCTTACTCTGGGGCAGCGGACTGAACACTGAAGCTTTCTTT. Amino acids: CASSLLWGSGLNTEAFF.

This chain links TRBV9 with TRBJ2-2, with D uncertain. This CDR3 comprises 14 residues. Germline V gives CDR1 SGDLS, CDR2 YYNGEE. The V end lost 3 bases, the J end lost 6 bases, and 12 bases lay between the germline ends. In nucleotides, the CDR3 is TGTGCCAGCAGCGCGGTCTTTAGCTCCGGGGAGCTGTTTTTT. Translation gives CASSAVFSSGELFF. Filled out from reference TRBV9 and TRBJ2-2, the complete variable domain reads DSGVTQTPKHLITATGQRVTLRCSPRSGDLSVYWYQQSLDQGLQFLIQYYNGEERAKGNILERFSAQQFPDLHSELNLSSLELGDSALYFCASSAVFSSGELFFGEGSRLTVL.

This sequence joins TRBV10-3 and TRBJ1-2, with 7 bases identical to TRBD1. The trim removed 2 bases at V and 6 bases at J, leaving 6 bases unmatched. CDR1 is ENHRY and CDR2 is SYGVKD in the germline V gene. The CDR3 has 14 amino acids. The CDR3 nucleotides are TGTGCCATCAGTGAGGGCTCGGGACAGCATGGCTACACCTTC. Its protein is CAISEGSGQHGYTF.